In its sample, the clone carrying this T cell receptor (beta chain) was seen a few times. Its matching antigen is unknown. The CDR3 has 14 amino acids. J lost 9 bases, V lost 4 bases, and 5 bases had no gene match. Germline lookup yields CDR1 LNHNV and CDR2 YYDKDF (reference sequence). In the PCR, 60 Vbeta and 13 Jbeta primers were used. Libraries were prepared by immunoSEQ multiplex PCR; TCRdb keeps only in-frame clonotypes and omits some of them. The sample lists under 200,000 clones; around 81% were seen once. This sample stems from a study of cytomegalovirus exposure and HLA in healthy donors. Study context: T cells numbering about 179 million yielded some 110 million unique TCR beta sequences in an earlier analysis.

Study observations and caveats: Later findings reportedly placed an Asian-associated ancestry cluster below the roughly 660-donor mean for N-insertions.

The sequence was obtained from a young woman in good health and CMV-seropositive. Sequencing was done on a sample of PBMCs. The chain employs TRBV15 and TRBJ1-6, with 8 positions matching TRBD1. CDR3 protein: CATSTGGDSSPLHF. DNA for the CDR3: TGTGCCACCAGCACAGGGGGCGATAGTTCACCCCTCCACTTT.